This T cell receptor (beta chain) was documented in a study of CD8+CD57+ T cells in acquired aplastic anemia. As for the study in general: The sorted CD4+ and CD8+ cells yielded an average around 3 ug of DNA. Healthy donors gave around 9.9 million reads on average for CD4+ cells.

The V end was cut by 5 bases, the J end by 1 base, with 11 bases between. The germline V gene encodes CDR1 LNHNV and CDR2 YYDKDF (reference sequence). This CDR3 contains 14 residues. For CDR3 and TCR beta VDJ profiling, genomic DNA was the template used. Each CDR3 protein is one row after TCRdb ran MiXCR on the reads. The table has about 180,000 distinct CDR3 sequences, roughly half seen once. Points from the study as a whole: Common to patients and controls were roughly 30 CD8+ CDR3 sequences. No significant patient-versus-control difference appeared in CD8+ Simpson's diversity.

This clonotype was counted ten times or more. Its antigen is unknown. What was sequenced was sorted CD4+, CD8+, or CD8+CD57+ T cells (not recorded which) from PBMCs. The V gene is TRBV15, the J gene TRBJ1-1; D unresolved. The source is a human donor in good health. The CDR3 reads CATSYSSGNTEAFF. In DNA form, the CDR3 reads TGTGCCACCAGCTATTCTTCAGGGAACACTGAAGCTTTCTTT.